This TCR beta chain originates from a study of regulatory T cells in long-lasting Graves disease. Study conclusions and caveats: The study found lower TCR diversity in persistent Graves' patients than in newly diagnosed ones. TRBV28, TRBJ1-2 and TRBJ2-5 were segments that persistent disease favored.

This clonotype was detected a few times. The antigen is unknown. Time point meaning: persistent/refractory GD, antithyroid drugs over 5 years with positive TRAb. Scientists built the TCR library using RNA that was extracted from PBMCs. Libraries of TCR beta came from iRepertoire HTBI primers plus Arm-PCR of CDR3 regions. TCRdb passed the multiplex PCR reads through MiXCR, listing each CDR3 protein once. The table has 650,000 to 850,000 distinct CDR3 sequences, around 32% seen once. Trimming removed 6 bases at V and 12 bases at J, with 17 bases between. Germline CDR1 and CDR2: DFQATT and SNEGSKA (reference sequence). This CDR3 is 11 amino acids long.

The V gene is TRBV20-1, the J gene TRBJ1-1; D remains unclear. The specimen was peripheral blood mononuclear cells (PBMCs), collected when the disease was refractory, from a patient treated with antithyroid drugs. This clonotype originated in a female donor with Graves disease. The CDR3 nucleotides read TGCAGTGCCCGTTCCCGAATGAAATCTTTCTTT. It yields the protein CSARSRMKSFF.